The 13 T cell receptor beta chains reported below all come from one sample, sequenced in a study of cytomegalovirus exposure and HLA in healthy donors. The PCR made use of 60 Vbeta and 13 Jbeta primers. TCRdb's table, derived via immunoSEQ multiplex PCR, lists solely in-frame clones and lacks some. The sample carries about 160,000 clones, around 86% recorded once. Input material: PBMCs. The source of these receptors is a girl aged 2 to 9 in good health and CMV-seropositive.

This clone occurred a few times. The chain recombines TRBV25-1 with TRBJ1-1, with a tentative D call TRBD1 (6 bases). The CDR3 sequence is 15 residues long. Germline lookup yields CDR1 MGHDK and CDR2 SYGVNS. V lost 3 bases and J lost 2, with 13 bases in between. CDR3 sequence (DNA): TGTGCCAGCAGTGAGCCGGGACAACCTAACACTGAAGCTTTCTTT. Amino acids: CASSEPGQPNTEAFF.

The chain links TRBV30 to TRBJ1-2; D might be TRBD1 (6 bases). The germline CDR1 and CDR2 sequences are GTSNPN and SVGIG (reference sequence). The CDR3 runs 12 residues. Trimming pared 4 bases from V and 6 bases from J, leaving 12 bases between. This chain's CDR3 is CAWIRGDNGYTF. In DNA form, the CDR3 reads TGTGCCTGGATTCGGGGGGACAATGGCTACACCTTC.

To note about this clone: An end of the junction differs from the germline gene, which may be a read error. The chain combines TRBV30 with TRBJ2-1; possible D gene TRBD2, 5 bases. There are 14 residues in the CDR3. Germline assignment: CDR1 GTSNPN and CDR2 SVGIG (reference sequence). This CDR3 is CAWGVGSSYNEQFF. In DNA, the CDR3 is TGTGCCTGGGGTGTGGGGAGCTCCTACAATGAGCAGTTCTTC.

This chain connects TRBV5-1 to TRBJ2-7, with a possible D match to TRBD2 (7 bases). Trimming shortened V by 4 bases and J by 7 bases, and 18 bases separated the two germline ends. The CDR3 contains 14 residues. Germline CDR1 SGHRS, CDR2 YFSETQ. CDR3: CASSSGTHLREQYF. For the CDR3, the DNA is TGCGCCAGCAGCAGCGGGACACACCTACGTGAGCAGTACTTC.

This sequence joins TRBV7-3 and TRBJ1-3, with D uncertain. Trimming took 2 bases from V and 0 from J, leaving 8 bases between them. The CDR3 consists of 15 residues. CDR1 is SGHTA and CDR2 is FQGTGA in the germline V gene. The CDR3: CASSLSSSSGNTIYF. CDR3 nucleotides: TGTGCCAGCAGCTTATCCTCTAGCTCTGGAAACACCATATATTTT.

The rearrangement joins TRBV4-1 to TRBJ2-1, with TRBD2 as a possible D gene (6 bases). Germline V gene lookup returns CDR1 MGHRA and CDR2 YSYEKL. Trimming removed 1 base at V and 1 base at J, with 11 bases between. This CDR3 spans 16 amino acids. The CDR3 region has the DNA TGCGCCAGCAGCCAAGTCGGGACTCGGTCCTACAATGAGCAGTTCTTC. This encodes CASSQVGTRSYNEQFF.

The chain is built from TRBV7-9 and TRBJ2-3; 11 bases are shared with TRBD2. Germline CDR1 is SEHNR and CDR2 is FQNEAQ (reference sequence). V trimming: 2 bases; J trimming: 5 bases; junction bases outside the gene matches: 9. The CDR3 loop spans 17 amino acids. CDR3 residues: CASSLPLAGGPGDTQYF. Here the CDR3 DNA reads TGTGCCAGCAGCTTACCCTTAGCGGGAGGGCCTGGAGATACGCAGTATTTT. The whole variable domain, remainder taken from reference TRBV7-9 and TRBJ2-3, is DTGVSQNPRHKITKRGQNVTFRCDPISEHNRLYWYRQTLGQGPEFLTYFQNEAQLEKSRLLSDRFSAERPKGSFSTLEIQRTEQGDSAMYLCASSLPLAGGPGDTQYFGPGTRLTVL.

This clone was picked up one time. V usage is TRBV30 and J usage is TRBJ1-2; 8 bases are shared with TRBD1. Germline V lookup: CDR1 GTSNPN, CDR2 SVGIG (reference sequence). V lost 2 bases and J lost 4; bases outside the gene matches: 6. The CDR3 length is 14 residues. The CDR3 nucleotides are TGTGCCTGGAGTAGGGTTACAGGGGGCTATGGCTACACCTTC. It translates to CAWSRVTGGYGYTF.

The J gene is TRBJ2-3, the V gene TRBV6-1; no reliable D call. V lost 1 base, J lost 13 bases, and 18 bases lay in between. Germline V gene lookup returns CDR1 MNHNS and CDR2 SASEGT. CDR3 size: 14 residues. The CDR3 DNA reads as TGTGCCAGCAGTGAAGTCTGGTCGGGTGAAAGAAAGTATTTT. Residues: CASSEVWSGERKYF.

This chain connects TRBV7-9 to TRBJ1-1; tentatively, D is TRBD1 (5 bases). V lost 5 bases, J lost 4 bases, and 14 bases lay in between. The CDR3 has 14 residues. CDR1 and CDR2 (germline): SEHNR, FQNEAQ (reference sequence). Here the CDR3 DNA reads TGTGCCAGCAGCCCCAGGCGGGGGGTCACTGAAGCTTTCTTT. It specifies CASSPRRGVTEAFF. The full variable domain, its missing parts supplied by reference TRBV7-9 and TRBJ1-1, is DTGVSQNPRHKITKRGQNVTFRCDPISEHNRLYWYRQTLGQGPEFLTYFQNEAQLEKSRLLSDRFSAERPKGSFSTLEIQRTEQGDSAMYLCASSPRRGVTEAFFGQGTRLTVV.

This sequence joins TRBV18 and TRBJ1-2; D is unresolved. The germline V gene has CDR1 KGHSH and CDR2 LQKENI. The CDR3 consists of 14 residues. With 0 bases removed from V and 4 bases from J, the gap between germline ends came to 9 bases. The CDR3 DNA reads TGTGCCAGCTCACCACCTCAGTTTACCTATGGCTACACCTTC. This encodes CASSPPQFTYGYTF.

The chain carries TRBV18 and TRBJ2-1; D is possibly TRBD2 (6 bases). Trimming took 2 bases from V and 0 from J, leaving 11 bases between them. Germline assignment: CDR1 KGHSH and CDR2 LQKENI. The CDR3 length is 16 residues. The CDR3 region has the DNA TGTGCCAGCTCACCATTGGCGGGGAACTCCTACAATGAGCAGTTCTTC. It yields the protein CASSPLAGNSYNEQFF.

The genes are TRBV30 and TRBJ1-2, with TRBD1 as a possible D gene (6 bases). V was trimmed by 3 bases and J by 8 bases, leaving 22 bases between them. CDR1 GTSNPN and CDR2 SVGIG come from the germline V gene (reference sequence). The CDR3 is made up of 15 amino acids. The CDR3 region has the DNA TGTGCCTGGAGAGGAACAGGGCATAAGGTTAGGGGCTACACCTTC. It specifies CAWRGTGHKVRGYTF.